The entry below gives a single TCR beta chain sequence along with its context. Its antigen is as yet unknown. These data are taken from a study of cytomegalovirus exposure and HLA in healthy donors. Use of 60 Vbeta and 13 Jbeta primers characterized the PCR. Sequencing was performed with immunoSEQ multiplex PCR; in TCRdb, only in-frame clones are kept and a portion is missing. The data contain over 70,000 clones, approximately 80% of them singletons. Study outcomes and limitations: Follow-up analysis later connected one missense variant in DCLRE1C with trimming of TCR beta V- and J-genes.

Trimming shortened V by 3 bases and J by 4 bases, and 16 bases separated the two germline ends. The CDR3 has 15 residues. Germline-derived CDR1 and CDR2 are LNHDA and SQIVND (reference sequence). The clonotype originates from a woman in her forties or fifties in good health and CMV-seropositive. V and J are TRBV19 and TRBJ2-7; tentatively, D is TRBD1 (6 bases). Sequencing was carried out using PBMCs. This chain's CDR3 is CASSITPGDRYEQYF. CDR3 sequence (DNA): TGTGCCAGTAGTATCACCCCAGGGGACCGTTACGAGCAGTACTTC.